The clone carrying this T cell receptor (beta chain) was seen a few times. The sample belongs to a study of spatial heterogeneity in lung cancer. Study in general: When available, follow-up PBMC samples taken a median of roughly 2 years after resection were sequenced.

The time point is: blood at routine non-recurrence follow-up after resection. Tumor, nontumor lung or frozen PBMC supplied whole RNA, sequenced without sorting. This CDR3 has 14 amino acids. CDR1 is SNHLY, CDR2 FYNNEI, per germline. The ends were cut back, 5 bases at V and 2 bases at J, with 12 bases in the middle. TCRdb re-analysed the 5' RACE reads in MiXCR, keeping a single row per CDR3 protein. The sample contains around 110,000 distinct CDR3 sequences, 10% to 15% of which appear only once. The chain is built from TRBV2 and TRBJ1-1; a possible D gene is TRBD1 (6 bases). The receptor was derived from a male donor with early-stage non-small cell lung cancer. The sequences come from PBMCs, collected at follow-up. CDR3 sequence: CASSLAGANTEAFF. The CDR3 DNA follows: TGTGCCAGCAGTCTGGCAGGGGCTAACACTGAAGCTTTCTTT. The full variable domain, completed using reference TRBV2 and TRBJ1-1, is EPEVTQTPSHQVTQMGQEVILRCVPISNHLYFYWYRQILGQKVEFLVSFYNNEISEKSEIFDDQFSVERPDGSNFTLKIRSTKLEDSAMYFCASSLAGANTEAFFGQGTRLTVV.